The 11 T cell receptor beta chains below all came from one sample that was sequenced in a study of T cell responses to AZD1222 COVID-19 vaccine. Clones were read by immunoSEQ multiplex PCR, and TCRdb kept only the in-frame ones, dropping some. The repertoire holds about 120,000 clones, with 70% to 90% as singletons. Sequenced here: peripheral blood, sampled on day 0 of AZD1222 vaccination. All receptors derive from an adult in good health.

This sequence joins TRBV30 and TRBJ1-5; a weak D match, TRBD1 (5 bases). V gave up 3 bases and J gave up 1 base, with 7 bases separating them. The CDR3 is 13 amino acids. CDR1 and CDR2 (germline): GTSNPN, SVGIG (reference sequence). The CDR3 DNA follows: TGTGCCTGGAGCCGACAGAGCAATCAGCCCCAGCATTTT. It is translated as CAWSRQSNQPQHF.

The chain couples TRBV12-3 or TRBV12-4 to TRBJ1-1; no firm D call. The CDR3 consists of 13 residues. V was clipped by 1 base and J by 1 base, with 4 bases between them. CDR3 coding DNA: TGTGCCAGCAGTTTAGTAGGGAACACTGAAGCTTTCTTT. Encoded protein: CASSLVGNTEAFF.

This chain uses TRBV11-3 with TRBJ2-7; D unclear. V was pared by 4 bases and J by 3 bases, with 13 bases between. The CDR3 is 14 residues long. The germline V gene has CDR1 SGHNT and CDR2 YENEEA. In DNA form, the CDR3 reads TGTGCCAGCAGCTCCCGGAAGGGCCACTACGAGCAGTACTTC. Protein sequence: CASSSRKGHYEQYF.

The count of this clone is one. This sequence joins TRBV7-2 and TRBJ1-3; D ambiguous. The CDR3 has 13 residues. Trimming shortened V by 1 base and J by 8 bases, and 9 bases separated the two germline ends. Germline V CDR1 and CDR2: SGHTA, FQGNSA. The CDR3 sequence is CASSLDRADTIYF. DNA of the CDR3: TGTGCCAGCAGCTTAGACCGGGCGGACACCATATATTTT.

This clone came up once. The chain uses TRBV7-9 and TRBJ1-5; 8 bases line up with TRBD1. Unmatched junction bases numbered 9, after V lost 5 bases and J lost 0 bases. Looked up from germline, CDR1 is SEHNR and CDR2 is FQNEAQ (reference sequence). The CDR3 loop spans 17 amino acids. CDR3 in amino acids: CASSNSGGPYSNQPQHF. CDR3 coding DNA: TGTGCCAGCAGCAACTCAGGGGGCCCTTATAGCAATCAGCCCCAGCATTTT.

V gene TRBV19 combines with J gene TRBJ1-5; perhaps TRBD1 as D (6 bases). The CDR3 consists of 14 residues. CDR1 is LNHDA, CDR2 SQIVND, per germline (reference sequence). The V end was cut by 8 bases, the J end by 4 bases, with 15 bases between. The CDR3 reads CASSQGFGNQPQHF. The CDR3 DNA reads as TGTGCCAGTTCTCAGGGGTTCGGAAATCAGCCCCAGCATTTT.

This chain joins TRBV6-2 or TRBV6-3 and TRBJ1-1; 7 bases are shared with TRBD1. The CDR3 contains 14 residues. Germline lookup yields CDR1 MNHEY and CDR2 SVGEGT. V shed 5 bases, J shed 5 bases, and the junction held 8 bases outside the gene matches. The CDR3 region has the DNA TGTGCCAGCAGTCCCCGACAGGGAAGGACTGAAGCTTTCTTT. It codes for CASSPRQGRTEAFF.

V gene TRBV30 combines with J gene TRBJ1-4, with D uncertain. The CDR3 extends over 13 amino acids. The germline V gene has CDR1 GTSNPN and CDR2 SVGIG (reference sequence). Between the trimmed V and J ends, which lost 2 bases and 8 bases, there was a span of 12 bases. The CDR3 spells CAWSPGPEEKLFF. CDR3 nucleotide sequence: TGTGCCTGGAGTCCCGGGCCAGAAGAAAAACTGTTTTTT. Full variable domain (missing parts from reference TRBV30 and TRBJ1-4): SQTIHQWPATLVQPVGSPLSLECTVEGTSNPNLYWYRQAAGRGLQLLFYSVGIGQISSEVPQNLSASRPQDRQFILSSKKLLLSDSGFYLCAWSPGPEEKLFFGSGTQLSVL.

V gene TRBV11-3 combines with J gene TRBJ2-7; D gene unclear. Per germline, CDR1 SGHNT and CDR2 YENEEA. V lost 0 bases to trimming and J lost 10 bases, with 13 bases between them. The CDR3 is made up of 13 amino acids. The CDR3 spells CASSLDRFGDQYF. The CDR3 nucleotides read TGTGCCAGCAGCTTAGACAGGTTTGGAGACCAGTACTTC.

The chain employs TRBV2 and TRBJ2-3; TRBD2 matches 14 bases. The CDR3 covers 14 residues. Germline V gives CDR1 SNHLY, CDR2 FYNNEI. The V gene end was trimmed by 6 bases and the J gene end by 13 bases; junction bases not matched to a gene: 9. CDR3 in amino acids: CASRGLAGALLEYF. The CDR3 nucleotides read TGTGCCAGCAGGGGACTAGCGGGGGCCCTCCTTGAGTATTTT.

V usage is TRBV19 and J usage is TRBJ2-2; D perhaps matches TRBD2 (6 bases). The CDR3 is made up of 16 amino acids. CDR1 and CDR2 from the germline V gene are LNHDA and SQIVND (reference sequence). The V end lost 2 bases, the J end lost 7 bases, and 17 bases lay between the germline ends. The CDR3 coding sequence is TGTGCCAGTAGTATAAATGGCGGGATAGGCGGCGGGGAGCTGTTTTTT. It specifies CASSINGGIGGGELFF.